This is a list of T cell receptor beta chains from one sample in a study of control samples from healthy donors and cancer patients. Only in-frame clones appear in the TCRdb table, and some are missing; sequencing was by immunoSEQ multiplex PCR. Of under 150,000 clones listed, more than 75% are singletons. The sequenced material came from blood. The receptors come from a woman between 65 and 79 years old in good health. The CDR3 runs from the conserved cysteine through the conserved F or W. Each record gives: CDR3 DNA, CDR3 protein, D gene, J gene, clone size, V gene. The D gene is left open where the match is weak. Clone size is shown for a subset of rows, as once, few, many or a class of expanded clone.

cdr3_nt: TGCGCCAGCAGCCAAGATATGAGGGCGGGGGTAGGAGAGACCCAGTACTTC
cdr3_aa: CASSQDMRAGVGETQYF
d_call: TRBD2
j_call: TRBJ2-5
clone_size: -
v_call: TRBV4-1

cdr3_nt: TGTGCCAGCAGCTTGGGCTCCTCCTATAATTCACCCCTCCACTTT
cdr3_aa: CASSLGSSYNSPLHF
d_call: -
j_call: TRBJ1-6
clone_size: -
v_call: TRBV5-6

cdr3_nt: TGCGCCAGCAGCCAGTCCACGGGGAGCTATGGCTACACCTTC
cdr3_aa: CASSQSTGSYGYTF
d_call: -
j_call: TRBJ1-2
clone_size: -
v_call: TRBV4-1

cdr3_nt: TGTGCCAGCAGCCCTCCGGGACTAGGTCTCAATGAGCAGTTCTTC
cdr3_aa: CASSPPGLGLNEQFF
d_call: TRBD2
j_call: TRBJ2-1
clone_size: -
v_call: TRBV14

cdr3_nt: TGTGCCAGCGGACAGACTAACTATGGCTACACCTTC
cdr3_aa: CASGQTNYGYTF
d_call: -
j_call: TRBJ1-2
clone_size: once
v_call: TRBV2

cdr3_nt: TGCGCCAGCAGCTCGGGACAGGGAGGAGATACGCAGTATTTT
cdr3_aa: CASSSGQGGDTQYF
d_call: TRBD1
j_call: TRBJ2-3
clone_size: -
v_call: TRBV5-1

cdr3_nt: TGTGCCAGTAGTATAACGGTAGCCTACTCTGGAAACACCATATATTTT
cdr3_aa: CASSITVAYSGNTIYF
d_call: -
j_call: TRBJ1-3
clone_size: -
v_call: TRBV19

cdr3_nt: TGTGCCAGTGGTAGCGGGGCTCACAGAGAGACCCAGTACTTC
cdr3_aa: CASGSGAHRETQYF
d_call: TRBD2
j_call: TRBJ2-5
clone_size: -
v_call: TRBV28

cdr3_nt: TGCGCCAGCAGCACCGGGACAGGGGGCGAAACAGATACGCAGTATTTT
cdr3_aa: CASSTGTGGETDTQYF
d_call: TRBD1
j_call: TRBJ2-3
clone_size: -
v_call: TRBV5-1

cdr3_nt: TGCGCCAGCAGCCAAGAAGTTGGGGAGAGGGCTGGCTACACCTTC
cdr3_aa: CASSQEVGERAGYTF
d_call: -
j_call: TRBJ1-2
clone_size: -
v_call: TRBV4-3

cdr3_nt: TGTGCCAGCAGCGTAGGGTCAGGGGCGGTGTTTGGGCAGTTCTTC
cdr3_aa: CASSVGSGAVFGQFF
d_call: -
j_call: TRBJ2-1
clone_size: -
v_call: TRBV9

cdr3_nt: TGCGCCAGCAGCCAAGCGCTAGCGGGGGGGTTAGAGACCCAGTACTTC
cdr3_aa: CASSQALAGGLETQYF
d_call: TRBD2
j_call: TRBJ2-5
clone_size: -
v_call: TRBV4-1

cdr3_nt: TGTGCCAGCTCATTGTGGGGGGGCACCTCCTACAATGAGCAGTTCTTC
cdr3_aa: CASSLWGGTSYNEQFF
d_call: -
j_call: TRBJ2-1
clone_size: -
v_call: TRBV9

cdr3_nt: TGCGCCAGCAGCCAAAAGGACACCTCCTACGAGCAGTACTTC
cdr3_aa: CASSQKDTSYEQYF
d_call: -
j_call: TRBJ2-7
clone_size: -
v_call: TRBV4-3